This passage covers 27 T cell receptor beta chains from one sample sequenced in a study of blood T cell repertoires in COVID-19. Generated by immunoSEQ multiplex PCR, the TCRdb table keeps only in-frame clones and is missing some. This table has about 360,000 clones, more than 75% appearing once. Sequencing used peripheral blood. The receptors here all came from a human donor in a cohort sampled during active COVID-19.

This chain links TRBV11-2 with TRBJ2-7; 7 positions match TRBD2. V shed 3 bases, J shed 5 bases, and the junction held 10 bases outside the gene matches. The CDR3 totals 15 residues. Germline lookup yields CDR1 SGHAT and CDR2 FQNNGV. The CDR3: CASSFRGGGSDEQYF. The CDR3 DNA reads TGTGCCAGCAGCTTTCGTGGCGGGGGTTCCGACGAGCAGTACTTC.

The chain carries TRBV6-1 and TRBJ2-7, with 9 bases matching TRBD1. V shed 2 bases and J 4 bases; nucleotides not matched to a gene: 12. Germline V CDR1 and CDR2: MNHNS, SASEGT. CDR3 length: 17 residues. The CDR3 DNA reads TGTGCCAGCAGTGAACGAGGGACAGGGTTCCTTGGATACGAGCAGTACTTC. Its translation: CASSERGTGFLGYEQYF.

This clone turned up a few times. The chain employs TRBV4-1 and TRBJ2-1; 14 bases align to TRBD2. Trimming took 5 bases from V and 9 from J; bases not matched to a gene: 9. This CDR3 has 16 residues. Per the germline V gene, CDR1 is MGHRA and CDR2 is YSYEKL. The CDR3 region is CASSFRLAGGPSEQFF. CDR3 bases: TGCGCCAGCAGCTTCCGACTAGCGGGAGGGCCCAGTGAGCAGTTCTTC.

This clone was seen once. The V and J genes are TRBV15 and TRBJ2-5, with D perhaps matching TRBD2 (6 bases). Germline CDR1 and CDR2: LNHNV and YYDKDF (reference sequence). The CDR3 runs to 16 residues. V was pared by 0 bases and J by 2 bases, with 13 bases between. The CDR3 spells CATSRDLGTLQETQYF. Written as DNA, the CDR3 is TGTGCCACCAGCAGAGATCTAGGGACTTTACAAGAGACCCAGTACTTC.

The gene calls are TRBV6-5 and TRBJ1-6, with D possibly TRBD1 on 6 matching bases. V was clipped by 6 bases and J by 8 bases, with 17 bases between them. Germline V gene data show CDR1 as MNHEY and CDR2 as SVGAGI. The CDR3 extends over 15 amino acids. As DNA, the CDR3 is TGTGCCAGCAGCACGGCGGGGGGCAAGGATTCACCCCTCCACTTT. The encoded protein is CASSTAGGKDSPLHF.

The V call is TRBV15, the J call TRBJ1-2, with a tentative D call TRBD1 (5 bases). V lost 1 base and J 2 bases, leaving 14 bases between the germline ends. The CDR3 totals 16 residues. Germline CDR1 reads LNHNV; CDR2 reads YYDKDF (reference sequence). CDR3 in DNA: TGTGCCACCAGCAGAGGGGGCCAGGGCGCCAACTATGGCTACACCTTC. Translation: CATSRGGQGANYGYTF.

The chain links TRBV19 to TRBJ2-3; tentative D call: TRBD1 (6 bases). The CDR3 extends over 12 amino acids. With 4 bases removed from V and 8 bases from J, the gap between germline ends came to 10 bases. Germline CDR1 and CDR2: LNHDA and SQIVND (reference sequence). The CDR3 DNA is TGTGCCAGTAGTACCAGGGGCCCTACGCAGTATTTT. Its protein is CASSTRGPTQYF.

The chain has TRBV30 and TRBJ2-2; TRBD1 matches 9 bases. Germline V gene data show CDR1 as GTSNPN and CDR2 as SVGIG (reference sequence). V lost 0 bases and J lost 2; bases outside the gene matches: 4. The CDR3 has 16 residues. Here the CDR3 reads CAWSVPGQGNTGELFF. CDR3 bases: TGTGCCTGGAGTGTGCCGGGACAGGGTAACACCGGGGAGCTGTTTTTT.

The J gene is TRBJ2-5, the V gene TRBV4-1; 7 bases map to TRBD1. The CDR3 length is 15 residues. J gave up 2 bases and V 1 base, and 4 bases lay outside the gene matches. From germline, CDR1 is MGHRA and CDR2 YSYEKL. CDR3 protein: CASSQVGGLQETQYF. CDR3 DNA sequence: TGCGCCAGCAGCCAAGTAGGGGGCCTACAAGAGACCCAGTACTTC.

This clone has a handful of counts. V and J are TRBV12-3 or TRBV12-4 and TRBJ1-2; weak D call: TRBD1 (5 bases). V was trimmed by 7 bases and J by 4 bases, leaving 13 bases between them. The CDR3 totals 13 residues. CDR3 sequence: CASTKQGTYGYTF. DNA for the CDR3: TGTGCCAGCACAAAGCAGGGTACCTATGGCTACACCTTC.

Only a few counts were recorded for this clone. CDR3 nucleotides: TGTGCCAGCAGTTTAAGGACTAGCGGGAGTACGTTCAGCTCCTACAATGAGCAGTTCTTC. Translating it yields CASSLRTSGSTFSSYNEQFF. The chain couples TRBV27 to TRBJ2-1, with 13 bases matching TRBD2. V trimming: 2 bases; J trimming: 0 bases; junction bases outside the gene matches: 10. Germline V gives CDR1 MNHEY, CDR2 SMNVEV (reference sequence). The CDR3 contains 20 residues.

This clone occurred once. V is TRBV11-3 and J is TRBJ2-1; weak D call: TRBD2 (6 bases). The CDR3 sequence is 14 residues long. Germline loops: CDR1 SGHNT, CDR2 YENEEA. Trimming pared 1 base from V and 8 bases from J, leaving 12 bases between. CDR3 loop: CASSLGGRWDEQFF. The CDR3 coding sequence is TGTGCCAGCAGCTTAGGAGGGAGGTGGGATGAGCAGTTCTTC.

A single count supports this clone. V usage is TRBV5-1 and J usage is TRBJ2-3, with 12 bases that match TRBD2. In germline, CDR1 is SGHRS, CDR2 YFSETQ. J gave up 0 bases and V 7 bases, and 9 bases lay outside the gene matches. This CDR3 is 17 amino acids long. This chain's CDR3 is CASRITSGGSSTDTQYF. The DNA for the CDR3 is TGCGCCAGCCGGATTACTAGCGGGGGGTCTAGCACAGATACGCAGTATTTT. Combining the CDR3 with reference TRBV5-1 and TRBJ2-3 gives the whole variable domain KAGVTQTPRYLIKTRGQQVTLSCSPISGHRSVSWYQQTPGQGLQFLFEYFSETQRNKGNFPGRFSGRQFSNSRSEMNVSTLELGDSALYLCASRITSGGSSTDTQYFGPGTRLTVL.

The CDR3 here is CASSSREGTTDTQYF. Written as DNA, the CDR3 is TGTGCCAGCAGCTCCCGAGAGGGAACCACAGATACGCAGTATTTT. J is TRBJ2-3 and V is TRBV5-4; tentatively, D is TRBD2 (5 bases). The V end lost 3 bases, the J end lost 2 bases, and 13 bases lay between the germline ends. The CDR3 loop spans 15 amino acids. CDR1 is SGHNT and CDR2 is YYREEE in the germline V gene (reference sequence).

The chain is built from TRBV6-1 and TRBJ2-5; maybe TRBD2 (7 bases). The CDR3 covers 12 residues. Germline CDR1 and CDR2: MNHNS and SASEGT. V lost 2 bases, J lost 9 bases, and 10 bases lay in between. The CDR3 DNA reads TGTGCCAGCAGTGAATCGGGGGGCCCCCAGTACTTC. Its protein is CASSESGGPQYF.

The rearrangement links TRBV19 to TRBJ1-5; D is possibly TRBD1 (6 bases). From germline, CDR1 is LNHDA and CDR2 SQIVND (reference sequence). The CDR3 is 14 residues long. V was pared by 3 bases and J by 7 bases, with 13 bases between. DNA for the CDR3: TGTGCCAGTAGTATGGGGGGGGCAGGCCAGCCCCAGCATTTT. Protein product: CASSMGGAGQPQHF.

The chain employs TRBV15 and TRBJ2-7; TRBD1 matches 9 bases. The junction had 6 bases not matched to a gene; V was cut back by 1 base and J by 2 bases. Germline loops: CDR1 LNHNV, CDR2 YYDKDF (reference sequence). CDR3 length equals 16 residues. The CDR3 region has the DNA TGTGCCACCAGCAGAGTAAGGACAGGGGAAACCTACGAGCAGTACTTC. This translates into CATSRVRTGETYEQYF.

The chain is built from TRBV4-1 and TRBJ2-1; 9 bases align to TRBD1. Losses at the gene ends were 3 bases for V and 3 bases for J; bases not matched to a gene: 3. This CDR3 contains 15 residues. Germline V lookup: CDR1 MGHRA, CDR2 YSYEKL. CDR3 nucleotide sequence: TGCGCCAGCAGCCAGTCGGGACAGGGCTACAATGAGCAGTTCTTC. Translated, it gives CASSQSGQGYNEQFF.

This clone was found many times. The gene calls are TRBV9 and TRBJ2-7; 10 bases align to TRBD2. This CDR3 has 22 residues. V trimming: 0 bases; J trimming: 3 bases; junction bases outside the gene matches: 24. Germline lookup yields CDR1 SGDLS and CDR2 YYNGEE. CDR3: CASSVVFGRGRGAGGPYYEQYF. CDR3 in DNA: TGTGCCAGCAGCGTAGTGTTTGGCAGGGGGCGCGGAGCGGGAGGGCCTTACTACGAGCAGTACTTC.

This CDR3 reads CASSLAPGGENTGELFF. As DNA, the CDR3 is TGCGCCAGCAGCTTGGCCCCGGGGGGGGAGAACACCGGGGAGCTGTTTTTT. The chain joins TRBV5-1 to TRBJ2-2; 8 positions agree with TRBD2. V lost 0 bases, J lost 1 base, and 5 bases stayed unmatched. Per germline, CDR1 SGHRS and CDR2 YFSETQ. The CDR3 runs to 17 residues.

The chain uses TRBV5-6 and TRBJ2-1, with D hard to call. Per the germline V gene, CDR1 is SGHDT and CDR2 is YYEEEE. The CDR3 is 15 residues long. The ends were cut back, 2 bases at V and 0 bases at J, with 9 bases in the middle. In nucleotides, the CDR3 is TGTGCCAGCAGCTTTCTTTCGAGCTCCTACAATGAGCAGTTCTTC. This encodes CASSFLSSSYNEQFF.

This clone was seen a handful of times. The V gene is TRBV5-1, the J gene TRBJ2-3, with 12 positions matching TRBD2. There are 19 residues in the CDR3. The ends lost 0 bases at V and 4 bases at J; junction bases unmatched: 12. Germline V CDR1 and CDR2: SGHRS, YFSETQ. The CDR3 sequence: CASSLAPTSGSGGADTQYF. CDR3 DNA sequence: TGCGCCAGCAGCTTGGCCCCGACTAGCGGGAGTGGAGGGGCAGATACGCAGTATTTT.

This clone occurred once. CDR3 sequence: CASSEADRGGYNSPLHF. The CDR3 DNA follows: TGTGCCAGCAGTGAAGCTGACAGGGGGGGTTATAATTCACCCCTCCACTTT. The rearrangement uses TRBV2 and TRBJ1-6; 9 bases fit TRBD1. The V segment lost 0 bases and the J segment 4 bases; nucleotides outside the gene matches: 4. CDR1 is SNHLY, CDR2 FYNNEI, per germline. The CDR3 is 17 amino acids.

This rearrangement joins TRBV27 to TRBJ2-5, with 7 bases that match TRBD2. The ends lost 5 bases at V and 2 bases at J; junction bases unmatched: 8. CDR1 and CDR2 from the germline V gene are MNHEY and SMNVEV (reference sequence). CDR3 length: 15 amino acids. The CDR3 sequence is CASSPAAGEQETQYF. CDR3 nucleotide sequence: TGTGCCAGCAGTCCCGCTGCGGGGGAGCAAGAGACCCAGTACTTC.

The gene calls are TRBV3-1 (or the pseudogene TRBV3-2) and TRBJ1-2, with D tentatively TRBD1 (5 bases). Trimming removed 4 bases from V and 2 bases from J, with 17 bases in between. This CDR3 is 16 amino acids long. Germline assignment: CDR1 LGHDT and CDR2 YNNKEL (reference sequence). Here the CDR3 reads CASSRTGTGGNYGYTF. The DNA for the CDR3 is TGTGCCAGCAGCCGAACCGGGACGGGGGGGAACTATGGCTACACCTTC.

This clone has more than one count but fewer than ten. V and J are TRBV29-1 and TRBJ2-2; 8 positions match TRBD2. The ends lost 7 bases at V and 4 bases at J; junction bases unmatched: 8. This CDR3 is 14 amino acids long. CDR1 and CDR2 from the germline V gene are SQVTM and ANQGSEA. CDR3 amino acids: CSAGGALGTGELFF. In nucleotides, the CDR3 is TGCAGCGCGGGGGGGGCTCTAGGCACCGGGGAGCTGTTTTTT.

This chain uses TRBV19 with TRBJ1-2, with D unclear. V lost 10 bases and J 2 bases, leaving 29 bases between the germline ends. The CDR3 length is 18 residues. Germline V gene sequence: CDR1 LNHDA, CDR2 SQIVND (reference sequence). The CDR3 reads CATKRLSLRSKENYGYTF. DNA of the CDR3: TGTGCCACTAAAAGGTTGTCTTTGAGGAGTAAAGAGAACTATGGCTACACCTTC. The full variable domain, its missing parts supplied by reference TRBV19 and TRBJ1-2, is DGGITQSPKYLFRKEGQNVTLSCEQNLNHDAMYWYRQDPGQGLRLIYYSQIVNDFQKGDIAEGYSVSREKKESFPLTVTSAQKNPTAFYLCATKRLSLRSKENYGYTFGSGTRLTVV.